Listed below are T cell receptor beta chains from one sample, sequenced in a study of CD8 T cells in ankylosing spondylitis. TCRdb re-called the 5' RACE reads through MiXCR, storing one row per CDR3 protein. The sample holds hundreds of thousands of distinct CDR3 sequences, less than 10% seen once. The sample was blood, either unsorted or a sorted T cell fraction (not recorded which). These receptors came from a male donor with ankylosing spondylitis or in good health (not recorded which). Each CDR3 is given with its conserved first and last residue. D genes are given only for firm matches. Size is stated for part of the rows, as once, few or many counts, or as a class when the clone is expanded.

d_call: TRBD1
v_call: TRBV5-1
j_call: TRBJ2-3
clone_size: many
cdr3_aa: CASSTGQGTDTQYF
cdr3_nt: TGCGCCAGCAGCACCGGACAGGGGACGGATACGCAGTATTTT

d_call: TRBD1
v_call: TRBV3-1
j_call: TRBJ2-1
clone_size: many
cdr3_aa: CASSQTGQGGEQFF
cdr3_nt: TGTGCCAGCAGCCAAACGGGACAGGGTGGTGAGCAGTTCTTC

d_call: TRBD1
v_call: TRBV12-3/TRBV12-4
j_call: TRBJ1-1
clone_size: many
cdr3_aa: CASSPGQGAETEAFF
cdr3_nt: TGTGCCAGCAGCCCTGGACAGGGGGCGGAAACTGAAGCTTTCTTT

d_call: TRBD1
v_call: TRBV5-1
j_call: TRBJ2-3
clone_size: many
cdr3_aa: CASSLGQGADTQYF
cdr3_nt: TGCGCCAGCAGCTTGGGACAGGGGGCAGATACGCAGTATTTT

d_call: -
v_call: TRBV7-9
j_call: TRBJ2-1
clone_size: many
cdr3_aa: CASSLAIRSSYNEQFF
cdr3_nt: TGTGCCAGCAGCTTAGCGATCCGGAGCTCCTACAATGAGCAGTTCTTC

d_call: -
v_call: TRBV12-3/TRBV12-4
j_call: TRBJ1-1
clone_size: few
cdr3_aa: CASSFTTGSLRTEAFF
cdr3_nt: TGTGCCAGCAGTTTTACCACAGGGAGTTTGCGAACTGAAGCTTTCTTT

d_call: -
v_call: TRBV9
j_call: TRBJ2-3
clone_size: many
cdr3_aa: CASSVGPESTDTQYF
cdr3_nt: TGTGCCAGCAGCGTGGGCCCCGAGAGCACAGATACGCAGTATTTT

d_call: -
v_call: TRBV5-1
j_call: TRBJ1-1
clone_size: -
cdr3_aa: CASSTDRTTEAFF
cdr3_nt: TGCGCCAGCAGCACCGACAGGACCACTGAAGCTTTCTTT

d_call: TRBD1
v_call: TRBV18
j_call: TRBJ2-1
clone_size: many
cdr3_aa: CASSPRDRGNEQFF
cdr3_nt: TGTGCCAGCTCACCTAGGGACAGGGGGAATGAGCAGTTCTTC

d_call: -
v_call: TRBV7-2
j_call: TRBJ2-5
clone_size: many
cdr3_aa: CASSLGTRFQETQYF
cdr3_nt: TGTGCCAGCAGCTTAGGGACTCGATTTCAAGAGACCCAGTACTTC